This TCR beta chain was documented in a study of identifying expanded T cells in peripheral blood. A single count supports this clone. Trimming stripped 1 base from V and 5 bases from J, with 6 bases between. CDR3 length equals 13 residues. Germline V CDR1 and CDR2: SEHNR, FQNEAQ (reference sequence). Assay used: immunoSEQ multiplex PCR; TCRdb lists only in-frame clones, some missing. The sample shows about 83,000 clones, about 88% of them seen only once. The receptor's source is a person aged 18 to 75 in good health. V gene TRBV7-9 combines with J gene TRBJ1-5, with D unclear. Sequenced material: blood. This chain's CDR3 is CASSLEAYQPQHF. CDR3 in DNA: TGTGCCAGCAGCTTAGAAGCGTATCAGCCCCAGCATTTT.